The clone carrying this T cell receptor (beta chain) was seen only a few times. The antigen is unknown. These data originate in a study of T cells in Graves' hyperthyroidism and ophthalmopathy. Uncontrolled infections, other autoimmune diseases, pregnancy or lactation led to exclusion of patients. Diagnostic decisions used clinical symptoms, serum thyroxine and TRAb, thyroid ultrasound and orbital computed tomography. Broader study findings: Blood also carried most thyroid clonotypes expanded above 0.001. A median 6.5 months before onset, the model predicted ophthalmopathy.

Researchers took RNA transcripts and amplified the TCR beta CDR3 regions from them. Primed by the HTBI set, a first-round RT-PCR was run on the TCR CDR3. TCRdb fed the multiplex PCR reads into MiXCR, producing one record per CDR3 protein. The sample carries about 530,000 distinct CDR3 sequences, 15% to 20% recorded once. The sequencing sample was made of blood. The receptor's source is a woman younger than 35 with Graves' ophthalmopathy.

The CDR3 spells CASSGEERGGYEQYF. The DNA for the CDR3 is TGTGCCAGCAGCGGAGAGGAGCGGGGGGGCTACGAGCAGTACTTC. The chain combines TRBV9 with TRBJ2-7, with 10 nucleotides matching TRBD2. Unmatched junction bases numbered 6, after V lost 3 bases and J lost 3 bases. The CDR3 totals 15 residues. Germline lookup yields CDR1 SGDLS and CDR2 YYNGEE.